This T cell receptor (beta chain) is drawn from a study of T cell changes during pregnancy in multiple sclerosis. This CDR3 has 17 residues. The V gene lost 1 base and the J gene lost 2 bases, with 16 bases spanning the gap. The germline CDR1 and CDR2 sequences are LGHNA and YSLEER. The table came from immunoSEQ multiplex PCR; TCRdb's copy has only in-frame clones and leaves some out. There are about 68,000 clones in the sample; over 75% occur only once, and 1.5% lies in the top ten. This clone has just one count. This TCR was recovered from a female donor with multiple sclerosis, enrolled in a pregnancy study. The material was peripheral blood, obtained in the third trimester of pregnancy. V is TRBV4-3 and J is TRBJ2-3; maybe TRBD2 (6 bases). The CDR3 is CASSQVGPGLYTDTQYF. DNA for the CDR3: TGCGCCAGCAGCCAAGTTGGCCCGGGACTTTACACAGATACGCAGTATTTT.